This T cell receptor (beta chain) was identified during a study of blood T cells in healthy people across ages. As regards this clonotype: What it binds is not known.

Study results and limitations: Diversity of TCR beta correlated strongly with naive T cell percentage. Diversity of TCR beta per million T cells declined in a roughly linear way with age. Higher diversity and more naive CD4+ cells were features of long-lived donors, compared to aged donors.

A sample-barcoded 5' primer and a J-beta primer mix were used in a second PCR of roughly 6 to 11 cycles. TCRdb reprocessed the 5' RACE reads via MiXCR and lists one record per CDR3 protein. The sample holds under 950,000 distinct CDR3 sequences, over 20% seen once. The length of the CDR3 is 14 residues. The V end lost 7 bases, the J end lost 6 bases, and 16 bases lay between the germline ends. The germline V gene encodes CDR1 SGHRS and CDR2 YFSETQ. The chain employs TRBV5-1 and TRBJ1-4; D is unresolved. The source of this sequence is a man between 65 and 79 years old in good health. The sequenced sample consisted of blood. The CDR3 reads CASAPLTPYEKLFF. In DNA, the CDR3 is TGCGCCAGCGCGCCACTCACCCCATATGAAAAACTGTTTTTT. The full variable domain, its missing parts supplied by reference TRBV5-1 and TRBJ1-4, is KAGVTQTPRYLIKTRGQQVTLSCSPISGHRSVSWYQQTPGQGLQFLFEYFSETQRNKGNFPGRFSGRQFSNSRSEMNVSTLELGDSALYLCASAPLTPYEKLFFGSGTQLSVL.